The rows below give T cell receptor beta chains drawn from one sample of a study of blood T cell repertoires in COVID-19. This table comes from immunoSEQ multiplex PCR, and its TCRdb copy is limited to in-frame clones, with some not included. The sample has 51,000 or so clones, 89% seen once. The sequenced sample consisted of peripheral blood. The receptors stem from an elderly man with active or convalescent COVID-19. Each CDR3 is given with its conserved first and last residue. A D gene is named only where the DNA matches it firmly. Where a row states a size, it is once, few, many or the class of an expanded clone; other rows omit it.

V gene: TRBV28; D gene: TRBD1; clone size: -; J gene: TRBJ2-7; CDR3 DNA: TGTGCCAGCAGCCCTGCCGGGACAGGGGTCTACGAGCAGTACTTC; CDR3 protein: CASSPAGTGVYEQYF
V gene: TRBV19; D gene: -; clone size: -; J gene: TRBJ1-1; CDR3 DNA: TGTGCCAGTAGTACCCAGACAGTGAACACTGAAGCTTTCTTT; CDR3 protein: CASSTQTVNTEAFF
V gene: TRBV18; D gene: TRBD2; clone size: once; J gene: TRBJ2-1; CDR3 DNA: TGTGCCAGCTCACCACCTTCACTAGCGGGAGGGCCGGGTGAGCAGTTCTTC; CDR3 protein: CASSPPSLAGGPGEQFF
V gene: TRBV6-5; D gene: -; clone size: -; J gene: TRBJ1-6; CDR3 DNA: TGTGCCAGCGGGAGACAGGAAGATAATTCACCCCTCCACTTT; CDR3 protein: CASGRQEDNSPLHF
V gene: TRBV4-3; D gene: TRBD1; clone size: -; J gene: TRBJ1-2; CDR3 DNA: TGCGCCAGCAGCCAAGATACAGGGACAGGTCCTGGCTACACCTTC; CDR3 protein: CASSQDTGTGPGYTF
V gene: TRBV6-5; D gene: TRBD1; clone size: -; J gene: TRBJ2-3; CDR3 DNA: TGTGCCAGCAGTCCCGGAGAGGGGGCAAAAGATACGCAGTATTTT; CDR3 protein: CASSPGEGAKDTQYF
V gene: TRBV12-3/TRBV12-4; D gene: -; clone size: -; J gene: TRBJ1-2; CDR3 DNA: TGTGCCAGCAGTTCACGGTTCGGTGGCTACACCTTC; CDR3 protein: CASSSRFGGYTF
V gene: TRBV9; D gene: -; clone size: -; J gene: TRBJ1-5; CDR3 DNA: TGTGCCAGCAGCGTAAAACAGGGAAGACATTTT; CDR3 protein: CASSVKQGRHF
V gene: TRBV5-1; D gene: TRBD1; clone size: -; J gene: TRBJ1-2; CDR3 DNA: TGCGCCAGCAGCCCGGGACAGGGGAATGGCTACACCTTC; CDR3 protein: CASSPGQGNGYTF
V gene: TRBV7-2; D gene: TRBD2; clone size: -; J gene: TRBJ2-1; CDR3 DNA: TGTGCCAGCAGCTACCGGGACTACGAGCAGTTCTTC; CDR3 protein: CASSYRDYEQFF
V gene: TRBV19; D gene: TRBD2; clone size: -; J gene: TRBJ2-7; CDR3 DNA: TGTGCCAGTAGTCGGGGTTTAGCGGGAGTAACCGGCTACTACTACGAGCAGTACTTC; CDR3 protein: CASSRGLAGVTGYYYEQYF
V gene: TRBV6-2/TRBV6-3; D gene: TRBD1; clone size: -; J gene: TRBJ1-5; CDR3 DNA: TGTGCCAGCAGTAAACTGAGGACAGGGGCGGATCAGCCCCAGCATTTT; CDR3 protein: CASSKLRTGADQPQHF
V gene: TRBV24-1; D gene: -; clone size: -; J gene: TRBJ1-2; CDR3 DNA: TGTGCCACCAGTGAGACGAACAGGGTCTATGGCTACACCTTC; CDR3 protein: CATSETNRVYGYTF
V gene: TRBV3-1/TRBV3-2; D gene: -; clone size: -; J gene: TRBJ1-4; CDR3 DNA: TGTGCCAGCACCCAAGGATACAGTTCTAATGAAAAACTGTTTTTT; CDR3 protein: CASTQGYSSNEKLFF
V gene: TRBV7-6; D gene: TRBD2; clone size: -; J gene: TRBJ2-7; CDR3 DNA: TGTGCCAGCAGCCTAATGACTAGCGGAAATACACTATCCTACGAGCAGTACTTC; CDR3 protein: CASSLMTSGNTLSYEQYF